This TCR beta chain derives from a study of blood T cell repertoires in COVID-19. Study in general: Samples taken during acute and convalescent COVID-19 were collected in the United States, Italy and Spain. In each case, the material was cDNA or gDNA derived from T cells, B-cell-depleted T cells, or PBMCs.

Germline-derived CDR1 and CDR2 are SGHTA and FQGNSA. The CDR3 sequence is 13 residues long. J was trimmed by 4 bases and V by 4 bases; bases with no gene match: 3. Under the authors' procedure: Reference gene primer amplification in the assay estimated nucleated cell counts. Assay used: immunoSEQ multiplex PCR; TCRdb lists only in-frame clones, some missing. Clone size and the V and J calls come from that table; the DNA yielded D and trimming. The repertoire holds some 95,000 clones, with around 90% as singletons. Sequencing was done on a sample of peripheral blood. The genes are TRBV7-2 and TRBJ2-7; 8 bases match TRBD1. The receptor was derived from a human donor with active COVID-19. The donor label of this sample is uncertain. The DNA of the CDR3 is TGTGCCAGCAGCTCACGGACAGGGTACGAGCAGTACTTC. It encodes CASSSRTGYEQYF.